The present T cell receptor beta chain was sequenced within a study of blood T cell repertoires in COVID-19. Study-wide context: T cells, B-cell-depleted T cells, or PBMCs provided the cDNA or gDNA that served as material.

The CDR3 spans 13 residues. V shed 8 bases and J 4 bases; nucleotides not matched to a gene: 7. Authors' analysis steps: For nucleated cells, counts were estimated from reference gene primer amplification. TCRdb's table, derived via immunoSEQ multiplex PCR, lists solely in-frame clones and lacks some. From that table come the V and J calls and clone size; the DNA was used to work out D and trimming. The table lists some 250,000 clones, roughly 80% of them singletons. This chain uses TRBV12-3 or TRBV12-4 with TRBJ2-7, with 8 bases fitting TRBD2. This TCR came from an older woman with active or convalescent COVID-19. Input material: peripheral blood. CDR3 nucleotides: TGTGCCAGCCGGGGGGGGATTGGGTACGAGCAGTACTTC. Protein: CASRGGIGYEQYF.